This T cell receptor beta chain was recorded in a study of T cells after yellow fever vaccination. Across the study: Fractions low in cell number were prepared with SMART-Seq v4 Ultra Low Input.

In this sample, this clonotype turned up a few times. Its specificity is unknown. For TCR, cDNA came from 5'RACE template switching, which added a universal primer site and UMIs. TCRdb used MiXCR to reprocess the 5' RACE reads, holding one entry per CDR3 protein. The table has almost 600,000 distinct CDR3 sequences, roughly 13% seen once. Study-wide results and limits: Overlap between CD4 and CD8 compartments was detected for a small share of clonotypes. The study re-detected most primary-vaccination clones after the booster (approximately 96% CD4, approximately 88% CD8).

This CDR3 contains 18 residues. Germline V lookup: CDR1 SGHRS, CDR2 YFSETQ. V lost 3 bases and J lost 7; bases outside the gene matches: 13. This rearrangement joins TRBV5-1 to TRBJ2-2; 12 bases fit TRBD2. The sample in question was PBMCs, obtained on the day of the yellow fever booster vaccination. This clonotype originated in a young man who received the YFV17D yellow fever vaccine. This CDR3 reads CASSWQQASGRAGGELFF. CDR3 bases: TGCGCCAGCAGCTGGCAGCAGGCTAGCGGGAGGGCCGGCGGGGAGCTGTTTTTT.